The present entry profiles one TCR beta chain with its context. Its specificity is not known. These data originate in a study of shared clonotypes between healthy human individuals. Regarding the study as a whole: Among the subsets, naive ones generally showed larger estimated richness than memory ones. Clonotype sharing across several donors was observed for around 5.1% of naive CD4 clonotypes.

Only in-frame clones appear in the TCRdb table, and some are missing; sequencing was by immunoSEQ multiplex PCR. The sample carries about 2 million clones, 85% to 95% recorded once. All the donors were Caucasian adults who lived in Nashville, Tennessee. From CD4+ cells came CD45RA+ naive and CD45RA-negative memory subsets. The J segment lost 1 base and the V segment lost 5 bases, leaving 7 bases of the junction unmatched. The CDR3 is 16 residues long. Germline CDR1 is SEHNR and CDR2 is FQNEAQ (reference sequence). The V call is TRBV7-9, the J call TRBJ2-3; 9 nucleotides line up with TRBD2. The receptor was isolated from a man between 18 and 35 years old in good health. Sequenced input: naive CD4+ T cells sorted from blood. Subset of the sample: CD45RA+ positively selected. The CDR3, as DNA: TGTGCCAGCAGCCCTAGGACTAGCGCAGGCACAGATACGCAGTATTTT. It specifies CASSPRTSAGTDTQYF.